A selection of T cell receptor beta chains follows, all from one sample in a study of blood T cell repertoires in COVID-19. The repertoire was sequenced with immunoSEQ multiplex PCR; TCRdb's copy has only in-frame clones and lacks some. The data hold some 170,000 clones, with roughly 87% observed a single time. What was sequenced was PBMCs or T cells enriched from blood (not recorded which). The receptors were gathered from a human donor with acute COVID-19. The donor label of this sample is uncertain. The CDR3 runs from the conserved cysteine through the conserved F or W. The D gene is left open where the match is weak. Expanded clones are given a class, and other clones once, few, many or no size at all.

J: TRBJ2-1
size: NA
V: TRBV30
D: TRBD1
DNA: TGTGCCTGGAATTTCAGGGGGTCCAATGAGCAGTTCTTC
CDR3: CAWNFRGSNEQFF

J: TRBJ2-3
size: NA
V: TRBV7-9
D: TRBD1
DNA: TGTGCCAGCAGGGCTGGGACAGGGTGGGGGGATACGCAGTATTTT
CDR3: CASRAGTGWGDTQYF

J: TRBJ1-4
size: NA
V: TRBV28
D: TRBD1
DNA: TGTGCCAGCAGTTTGGGGGGACAGGGTAATGAAAAACTGTTTTTT
CDR3: CASSLGGQGNEKLFF

J: TRBJ2-1
size: NA
V: TRBV3-1/TRBV3-2
D: NA
DNA: TGTGCCAGCAGCCAAGAAGGAAGACGGGACGCCCGGGGGGAGCAGTTCTTC
CDR3: CASSQEGRRDARGEQFF

J: TRBJ1-5
size: NA
V: TRBV6-6
D: NA
DNA: TGTGCCAGCAGTTATTCCCATAGCAATCAGCCCCAGCATTTT
CDR3: CASSYSHSNQPQHF

J: TRBJ2-3
size: NA
V: TRBV4-1
D: NA
DNA: TGCGCCAGCAGTGGCGGGGACACAGATACGCAGTATTTT
CDR3: CASSGGDTDTQYF

J: TRBJ1-2
size: NA
V: TRBV4-1
D: TRBD1
DNA: TGCGCCAGCAGCCAACTGACAGGGGGCGGCTATGGCTACACCTTC
CDR3: CASSQLTGGGYGYTF

J: TRBJ2-1
size: NA
V: TRBV5-5
D: TRBD2
DNA: TGTGCCAGCAGGCGTACTAGCGGGGGGCTGAATTACTACAATGAGCAGTTCTTC
CDR3: CASRRTSGGLNYYNEQFF

J: TRBJ1-2
size: NA
V: TRBV29-1
D: TRBD1
DNA: TGCAGCGTTGACGGGGGACAGGGGAACTATGGCTACACCTTC
CDR3: CSVDGGQGNYGYTF

J: TRBJ2-7
size: NA
V: TRBV29-1
D: TRBD2
DNA: TGCAGCGTGGGACCGGGAGGGGACATCGACGAGCAGTACTTC
CDR3: CSVGPGGDIDEQYF

J: TRBJ1-1
size: NA
V: TRBV19
D: NA
DNA: TGTGCCAGTAGGAGGACAGACACTGAAGCTTTCTTT
CDR3: CASRRTDTEAFF

J: TRBJ2-7
size: NA
V: TRBV6-6
D: NA
DNA: TGTGCCAGCAGTCAGCTAGCAGGTGGTACGGTCGAGCAGTACTTC
CDR3: CASSQLAGGTVEQYF

J: TRBJ1-5
size: NA
V: TRBV19
D: NA
DNA: TGTGCCACGACCCGGGAAATATTGGGCAATCAGCCCCAGCATTTT
CDR3: CATTREILGNQPQHF

J: TRBJ1-3
size: few
V: TRBV27
D: NA
DNA: TGTGCCAGCAGTCCTAGGCCCCTAGCGACTGGGGCACGGGGAGGAAACACCATATATTTT
CDR3: CASSPRPLATGARGGNTIYF

J: TRBJ1-5
size: few
V: TRBV2
D: TRBD1
DNA: TGTGCCAGCAGTGAAGTGGCTTCCGGGACAGGGAGGCAGCCCCAGCATTTT
CDR3: CASSEVASGTGRQPQHF

J: TRBJ2-2
size: NA
V: TRBV20-1
D: TRBD2
DNA: TGCAGTGCTAGTGGGAGGGGAGACGGGGAGCTGTTTTTT
CDR3: CSASGRGDGELFF

J: TRBJ1-4
size: NA
V: TRBV2
D: NA
DNA: TGTGCCAGCAGTGCCCGCCAGGGCGGTAATGAAAAACTGTTTTTT
CDR3: CASSARQGGNEKLFF

J: TRBJ1-1
size: NA
V: TRBV27
D: NA
DNA: TGTGCCAGCCGGAGCCCGATAAACACTGAAGCTTTCTTT
CDR3: CASRSPINTEAFF

J: TRBJ2-1
size: NA
V: TRBV28
D: NA
DNA: TGTGCCAGCACCCACTACCGGGACATCAAGAGCGAGCAGTTCTTC
CDR3: CASTHYRDIKSEQFF

J: TRBJ2-2
size: NA
V: TRBV9
D: TRBD1
DNA: TGTGCCAGCAGCCCCTGGACAGGGGAGGCCGGGGAGCTGTTTTTT
CDR3: CASSPWTGEAGELFF

J: TRBJ2-3
size: NA
V: TRBV19
D: TRBD2
DNA: TGTGCCAGTAGGAGACTAGCGGGGGGGCCAGATACGCAGTATTTT
CDR3: CASRRLAGGPDTQYF

J: TRBJ2-2
size: NA
V: TRBV5-4
D: NA
DNA: TGTGCCAGCAGCTTGGCGGGGTCCTCGAACACCGGGGAGCTGTTTTTT
CDR3: CASSLAGSSNTGELFF

J: TRBJ1-5
size: NA
V: TRBV12-5
D: NA
DNA: TGTGCTAGTGGTTTGGTAAGGGGTGCCCAGCCCCAGCATTTT
CDR3: CASGLVRGAQPQHF

J: TRBJ2-3
size: NA
V: TRBV5-4
D: NA
DNA: TGTGCCAGCAGCTTGGGGGTCCGGGGGGCTGGCCGAGATACGCAGTATTTT
CDR3: CASSLGVRGAGRDTQYF

J: TRBJ2-7
size: NA
V: TRBV7-9
D: NA
DNA: TGTGCCAGCAGCTTAGGTGGAGAGGGCGACGAGCAGTACTTC
CDR3: CASSLGGEGDEQYF

J: TRBJ1-3
size: NA
V: TRBV3-1/TRBV3-2
D: NA
DNA: TGTGCCAGCAGCCAAGGACAGTGGGCAGGAACCACCATATATTTT
CDR3: CASSQGQWAGTTIYF

J: TRBJ1-1
size: NA
V: TRBV7-2
D: NA
DNA: TGTGCCAGCAGCTTAATGACCAGGGGAACTGAAGCTTTCTTT
CDR3: CASSLMTRGTEAFF